Listed below are T cell receptor beta chains from one sample, sequenced in a study of blood T cell repertoires in COVID-19. Sequencing used immunoSEQ multiplex PCR; TCRdb keeps in-frame clones, though not all of them. The sample yields 120,000 or so clones, 85% seen once. The sample comprised peripheral blood. These receptors were obtained from a man older than 75 with active or convalescent COVID-19. CDR3s include the opening cysteine and the closing phenylalanine or tryptophan. The order of the fields is clone size, D gene, V gene, J gene, CDR3 protein, CDR3 DNA. D genes are given only for firm matches. Where a row states a size, it is once, few, many or the class of an expanded clone; other rows omit it.

>NA|TRBD1|TRBV7-3|TRBJ2-2
CASSSQTGTGLVDTGELFF
TGTGCCAGCAGCTCACAAACCGGGACAGGGCTTGTGGACACCGGGGAGCTGTTTTTT
>NA|TRBD1|TRBV7-9|TRBJ1-5
CASQGAPYSNQPQHF
TGTGCCAGCCAGGGGGCCCCATATAGCAATCAGCCCCAGCATTTT
>NA|TRBD2|TRBV3-1/TRBV3-2|TRBJ2-3
CASSPPLAGARDTQYF
TGTGCCAGCAGCCCCCCGCTAGCGGGAGCTCGGGATACGCAGTATTTT
>NA|TRBD1|TRBV20-1|TRBJ1-5
CSASLGQANQPQHF
TGCAGTGCTAGTTTGGGACAGGCCAATCAGCCCCAGCATTTT
>NA|TRBD1|TRBV7-3|TRBJ2-2
CASSLWGQGTNTGELFF
TGTGCCAGCAGCTTATGGGGACAGGGGACCAACACCGGGGAGCTGTTTTTT
>NA|NA|TRBV27|TRBJ2-7
CASSLNRGTYEQYF
TGTGCCAGCAGTTTAAATCGGGGGACCTACGAGCAGTACTTC
>NA|TRBD2|TRBV12-5|TRBJ2-1
CASGLVLSTVSGGLSYNEQFF
TGTGCTAGTGGTTTGGTACTCTCAACTGTGAGCGGGGGCCTTTCCTACAATGAGCAGTTCTTC
>NA|TRBD2|TRBV9|TRBJ2-3
CASSVGTSSFSDTQYF
TGTGCCAGCAGCGTAGGGACTAGCTCATTTTCAGATACGCAGTATTTT
>once|TRBD1|TRBV28|TRBJ1-4
CASRPGQSPFEKLFF
TGTGCCAGCAGGCCGGGACAGTCCCCATTTGAAAAACTGTTTTTT
>NA|TRBD1|TRBV5-1|TRBJ2-5
CASSWRDRDQETQYF
TGCGCCAGCAGCTGGCGTGACAGGGACCAAGAGACCCAGTACTTC
>once|NA|TRBV6-4|TRBJ2-1
CASSDSGRGNEQFF
TGTGCCAGCAGTGACTCAGGGCGGGGCAATGAGCAGTTCTTC
>NA|TRBD1|TRBV5-1|TRBJ2-7
CASSDTGVEQYF
TGCGCCAGCAGCGACACAGGGGTCGAGCAGTACTTC
>few|NA|TRBV7-3|TRBJ2-4
CASSPSGGGDIQYF
TGTGCCAGCAGCCCCAGCGGTGGCGGGGACATTCAGTACTTC
>NA|NA|TRBV5-1|TRBJ1-2
CASTGSGGYTF
TGCGCCAGCACAGGTAGCGGAGGCTACACCTTC
>NA|TRBD2|TRBV5-1|TRBJ2-2
CASNRLAGGGSGELFF
TGCGCCAGCAATCGGTTAGCGGGAGGAGGGTCCGGGGAGCTGTTTTTT
>NA|TRBD1|TRBV29-1|TRBJ2-3
CSVEDRDRITDTQYF
TGCAGCGTTGAAGACCGGGACAGGATCACAGATACGCAGTATTTT
>NA|TRBD1|TRBV9|TRBJ1-6
CASSVEGGGAYNSPLHF
TGTGCCAGCAGCGTAGAAGGAGGGGGCGCCTATAATTCACCCCTCCACTTT
>NA|TRBD1|TRBV7-9|TRBJ1-4
CASSWGTGYEKLFF
TGTGCCAGCAGCTGGGGGACAGGTTATGAAAAACTGTTTTTT
>NA|NA|TRBV5-1|TRBJ1-1
CASSLTGRDTEAFF
TGCGCCAGCAGCTTAACAGGCCGGGACACTGAAGCTTTCTTT
>NA|NA|TRBV5-6|TRBJ2-7
CASSFKYEQYF
TGTGCCAGCAGCTTTAAATACGAGCAGTACTTC
>NA|TRBD1|TRBV29-1|TRBJ1-2
CSVDQGQSSIYGYTF
TGCAGCGTTGATCAGGGACAGTCGTCTATCTATGGCTACACCTTC
>NA|TRBD2|TRBV5-4|TRBJ2-3
CASSGGTSGPSTDTQYF
TGTGCCAGCAGCGGGGGGACTAGCGGTCCTAGCACAGATACGCAGTATTTT
>NA|NA|TRBV9|TRBJ2-1
CASSARRTQPLGSYNEQFF
TGTGCCAGCAGCGCACGAAGGACACAGCCTCTAGGATCCTACAATGAGCAGTTCTTC
>NA|NA|TRBV6-5|TRBJ1-1
CASSYDSSLLNTEAFF
TGTGCCAGCAGTTACGACAGTTCCCTTCTGAACACTGAAGCTTTCTTT
>NA|TRBD1|TRBV6-5|TRBJ1-2
CASSTGGADYGYTF
TGTGCCAGCAGTACAGGGGGGGCTGACTATGGCTACACCTTC
>NA|TRBD2|TRBV7-9|TRBJ2-7
CASSSTQGGRVSYEQYF
TGTGCCAGCAGCTCGACCCAAGGCGGGAGGGTTTCGTACGAGCAGTACTTC
>NA|NA|TRBV29-1|TRBJ2-1
CSVDGGRAYPYNEQFF
TGCAGCGTCGACGGAGGGCGGGCCTACCCCTACAATGAGCAGTTCTTC
>NA|NA|TRBV12-5|TRBJ2-2
CASGQTSTSTGELFF
TGTGCTAGTGGCCAAACTAGCACTAGCACCGGGGAGCTGTTTTTT
>NA|NA|TRBV28|TRBJ1-2
CASSLSVRNYGYTF
TGTGCCAGCAGTTTATCTGTGCGGAACTATGGCTACACCTTC
>once|TRBD1|TRBV11-2|TRBJ2-7
CASRRTGWALYEQYF
TGTGCCAGCAGGCGGACAGGGTGGGCACTCTACGAGCAGTACTTC
>NA|TRBD1|TRBV14|TRBJ2-7
CASNQYGQAYEQYF
TGTGCCAGCAACCAGTACGGACAGGCCTACGAGCAGTACTTC
>NA|TRBD1|TRBV27|TRBJ2-2
CASLFQWGQRSGELFF
TGTGCCAGCCTATTTCAGTGGGGACAGAGGTCCGGGGAGCTGTTTTTT
>NA|NA|TRBV7-9|TRBJ2-5
CASSFEIQETQYF
TGTGCCAGCAGCTTCGAGATCCAAGAGACCCAGTACTTC
>NA|TRBD2|TRBV10-3|TRBJ2-2
CAISDRVGTSGGANTGELFF
TGTGCCATCAGTGACAGGGTTGGGACTAGCGGGGGAGCGAACACCGGGGAGCTGTTTTTT
>once|TRBD1|TRBV7-3|TRBJ2-7
CASSLDRASNEQYF
TGTGCCAGCAGCTTAGACAGGGCCTCGAACGAGCAGTACTTC
>NA|NA|TRBV4-1|TRBJ2-7
CASSQSYSGPYEQYF
TGCGCCAGCAGCCAAAGCTATTCAGGCCCTTACGAGCAGTACTTC
>few|NA|TRBV6-6|TRBJ1-4
CASSYWGETNEKLFF
TGTGCCAGCAGTTACTGGGGGGAGACTAATGAAAAACTGTTTTTT
>NA|NA|TRBV27|TRBJ2-1
CASSLLGEDEQFF
TGTGCCAGCAGTTTATTAGGGGAGGATGAGCAGTTCTTC
>NA|TRBD1|TRBV18|TRBJ1-4
CASSPTITGGRNEKLFF
TGTGCCAGCTCACCAACTATCACAGGGGGCCGAAATGAAAAACTGTTTTTT
>NA|NA|TRBV10-3|TRBJ1-1
CAISVEGGGTEAFF
TGTGCCATCAGTGTCGAGGGTGGGGGGACTGAAGCTTTCTTT
>NA|TRBD1|TRBV15|TRBJ2-3
CATSSLGTESTDTQYF
TGTGCCACCAGCAGCCTCGGGACAGAAAGCACAGATACGCAGTATTTT